Sequencing of this T cell receptor beta chain was carried out in a study of lymphopenia after photon versus proton radiotherapy. V was clipped by 7 bases and J by 5 bases, with 11 bases between them. The CDR3 consists of 12 residues. CDR1 and CDR2 (germline): SGHDN, FVKESK. Method: immunoSEQ multiplex PCR; TCRdb's copy keeps in-frame clones and lacks some. Here the sample spans 150,000 to 200,000 clones, around nine tenths being singletons. This clone is deemed large. The antigen is not known. Whole-study results and caveats: Photon-treated patients lost naive T cells and TCR diversity; proton-treated stayed stable. Survival link was tested only in deceased patients; proton benefit remains a possibility. Post-nadir diversity loss with photons came from oligoclonal expansion, particularly CD8+ Temra cells.

This chain uses TRBV14 with TRBJ1-2; D is unclear. The clonotype was recovered from a man in his fifties with gastric cancer. The source was peripheral blood, collected from a patient treated with photon-based radiotherapy. DNA for the CDR3: TGTGCCAGCACAGAACCTGGGTATGGCTACACCTTC. Encoded protein: CASTEPGYGYTF.